Listed here are 7 T cell receptor beta chains from one sample, sequenced in a study of blood T cell repertoires in COVID-19. This table comes from immunoSEQ multiplex PCR, and its TCRdb copy is limited to in-frame clones, with some not included. The top ten clones hold roughly 4.6% of a sample with roughly 240,000 clones, roughly 80% of them seen once. The sample comprised peripheral blood. The source is a man aged 60-69 years who had recovered from COVID-19.

The V call is TRBV5-1, the J call TRBJ2-1; 13 positions agree with TRBD2. The CDR3 covers 16 residues. The V segment lost 6 bases and the J segment 7 bases; nucleotides outside the gene matches: 10. Germline-derived CDR1 and CDR2 are SGHRS and YFSETQ. CDR3 sequence (DNA): TGCGCCAGCACCCGCGAGCCGGGACTAGCGGGAAATGAGCAGTTCTTC. Translated: CASTREPGLAGNEQFF.

This chain joins TRBV6-5 and TRBJ1-5; D possibly corresponds to TRBD1 (6 bases). The germline CDR1 and CDR2 sequences are MNHEY and SVGAGI. Trimming took 5 bases from V and 4 from J, leaving 12 bases between them. The length of the CDR3 is 14 residues. The CDR3 loop reads CASSPDRQNQPQHF. In DNA form, the CDR3 reads TGTGCCAGCAGTCCGGACAGACAAAATCAGCCCCAGCATTTT.

The chain couples TRBV2 to TRBJ2-1; 7 positions match TRBD1. The CDR3 totals 15 residues. The junction had 9 bases not matched to a gene; V was cut back by 4 bases and J by 6 bases. Germline CDR1 SNHLY, CDR2 FYNNEI. The CDR3 nucleotides read TGTGCCAGCAGTGGACAGGGTGTGGACTCCAATGAGCAGTTCTTC. This translates into CASSGQGVDSNEQFF.

For the CDR3, the DNA is TGCAGCGTTGAAAAGATGGGACAGGGTTTCGGCTACACCTTC. Amino acid sequence: CSVEKMGQGFGYTF. The gene calls are TRBV29-1 and TRBJ1-2; the match to TRBD1 covers 9 bases. Germline V gene sequence: CDR1 SQVTM, CDR2 ANQGSEA. There are 14 residues in the CDR3. The trim removed 2 bases at V and 8 bases at J, leaving 9 bases unmatched.

The V call is TRBV19, the J call TRBJ1-5; a possible D gene is TRBD1 (6 bases). Germline V gene sequence: CDR1 LNHDA, CDR2 SQIVND (reference sequence). Trimming cost V 3 bases and J 0 bases, with 21 bases left between them. This CDR3 is 19 amino acids long. The chain's CDR3 is CASSISGRDTIYSNQPQHF. The CDR3, as DNA: TGTGCCAGTAGTATTAGCGGGAGGGACACCATTTATAGCAATCAGCCCCAGCATTTT.

The chain links TRBV5-1 to TRBJ1-5, with TRBD1 identical over 7 bases. CDR1 is SGHRS, CDR2 YFSETQ, per germline. The V and J ends lost 4 bases and 5 bases, in that order; junction bases with no gene match: 6. The CDR3 length is 14 residues. The CDR3 reads CASSEGTDHQPQHF. CDR3 nucleotide sequence: TGCGCCAGCAGCGAAGGGACAGATCATCAGCCCCAGCATTTT. Variable domain in full (rest from reference TRBV5-1 and TRBJ1-5): KAGVTQTPRYLIKTRGQQVTLSCSPISGHRSVSWYQQTPGQGLQFLFEYFSETQRNKGNFPGRFSGRQFSNSRSEMNVSTLELGDSALYLCASSEGTDHQPQHFGDGTRLSIL.

V usage is TRBV7-9 and J usage is TRBJ2-1; TRBD2 might be the D (6 bases). Trimming pared 3 bases from V and 6 bases from J, leaving 12 bases between. Germline lookup yields CDR1 SEHNR and CDR2 FQNEAQ (reference sequence). The CDR3 contains 14 residues. CDR3 nucleotides: TGTGCCAGCAGCTTGACCGCGGGATTCAATGAGCAGTTCTTC. Amino acids: CASSLTAGFNEQFF.